Reported below is one TCR beta chain. No antigen is known for it. V dropped 7 bases and J dropped 3; count of bases not matched to a gene: 0. This CDR3 comprises 12 residues. The germline V gene encodes CDR1 MDHEN and CDR2 SYDVKM. The data derive from a study of brain T cells in children with intractable seizures. Study-wide points: Viral specificity was inferred only from CDR3 similarity; HCMV serostatus was unknown.

Assay: immunoSEQ multiplex PCR; the TCRdb copy retains only in-frame clones and omits some. The sample has 70,000 to 90,000 clones, roughly 91% seen once. The rearrangement links TRBV28 to TRBJ1-5; 7 bases fit TRBD1. Sequencing was performed on peripheral blood, taken at surgery. This sequence was found in a boy in the first two years of life with tuberous sclerosis and intractable seizures. The CDR3 loop reads CASKGANQPQHF. CDR3 nucleotide sequence: TGTGCCAGCAAGGGGGCCAATCAGCCCCAGCATTTT.